These 19 T cell receptor beta chains originate from one sample sequenced in a study of patients and donors after allogeneic stem cell transplantation. TCRdb independently ran MiXCR on the RT-PCR reads; one entry per CDR3 protein. The profile covers some 880,000 distinct CDR3 sequences, with roughly 18% appearing a single time and roughly 6.4% taken by the ten largest. The sequenced sample consisted of blood, either unsorted or a sorted T cell fraction (not recorded which). The receptor set was obtained from a human donor who was either an allogeneic HSCT recipient or a stem cell or donor lymphocyte infusion donor (not recorded which). It is not recorded whose cells these are; they may come from a transplant donor.

This clonotype was counted only a few times. This chain links TRBV6-1 with TRBJ1-1, with D perhaps matching TRBD1 (6 bases). Trimming took off 5 bases at V and 13 bases at J, with 23 bases between the two ends. The CDR3 consists of 14 residues. In germline, CDR1 is MNHNS, CDR2 SASEGT. CDR3 bases: TGTGCCAGCAGTCAGACAGGACCACCATCTTATGGTTTCTTT. Protein sequence: CASSQTGPPSYGFF.

A few counts support this clonotype. The genes are TRBV20-1 and TRBJ2-3, with D perhaps matching TRBD2 (6 bases). In germline, CDR1 is DFQATT, CDR2 SNEGSKA (reference sequence). Between the trimmed V and J ends, which lost 6 bases and 0 bases, there was a span of 16 bases. The CDR3 is 15 amino acids. CDR3 residues: CSALLGGLSTDTQYF. Written as DNA, the CDR3 is TGCAGTGCACTACTGGGAGGTTTAAGCACAGATACGCAGTATTTT.

This clonotype was counted a few times. The chain combines TRBV6-2 or TRBV6-3 with TRBJ2-6; D call uncertain. The germline V gene has CDR1 MNHEY and CDR2 SVGEGT. The CDR3 is 16 amino acids. The V gene lost 4 bases and the J gene lost 0 bases, with 10 bases spanning the gap. The DNA for the CDR3 is TGTGCCAGCAGTTTAACGACCAACTCTGGGGCCAACGTCCTGACTTTC. Its translation is CASSLTTNSGANVLTF.

The chain joins TRBV13 to TRBJ2-3; 13 nucleotides match TRBD2. The V gene's germline CDR1 is PRHDT and CDR2 FYEKMQ (reference sequence). The CDR3 contains 15 residues. After removal of 4 bases from V and 7 bases from J, the junction contained 5 bases not matched to a gene. The CDR3 sequence: CASSSGTSGVYTQYF. The CDR3 DNA reads TGTGCCAGCAGCTCCGGGACTAGCGGGGTATATACGCAGTATTTT.

V is TRBV5-1 and J is TRBJ1-5; D unclear. Per germline, CDR1 SGHRS and CDR2 YFSETQ. CDR3 size: 14 residues. Trimming stripped 4 bases from V and 5 bases from J, with 13 bases between. The CDR3 spells CASSLGSGYQPQHF. The CDR3, as DNA: TGCGCCAGCAGCCTAGGTTCTGGGTATCAGCCCCAGCATTTT.

The rearrangement uses TRBV3-1 and TRBJ2-5; D ambiguous. The V and J ends lost 0 bases and 0 bases respectively, with 8 bases between them. The CDR3 length is 15 residues. Germline CDR1 LGHDT, CDR2 YNNKEL (reference sequence). This CDR3 reads CASSQDLTYQETQYF. DNA for the CDR3: TGTGCCAGCAGCCAAGATCTCACGTACCAAGAGACCCAGTACTTC.

The chain is built from TRBV11-3 and TRBJ2-1, with unresolved D. V was shortened by 3 bases and J by 10 bases, with 7 bases between the two germline ends. The CDR3 is 11 residues long. CDR1 is SGHNT and CDR2 is YENEEA in the germline V gene. The CDR3 DNA sequence: TGTGCCAGCAGCTTTACTTTAGAGCAGTTCTTC. This encodes CASSFTLEQFF.

In this sample, this clonotype turned up a few times. The gene calls are TRBV20-1 and TRBJ2-7; no definite D call. V was pared by 0 bases and J by 0 bases, with 12 bases between. This CDR3 spans 15 amino acids. The germline V gene has CDR1 DFQATT and CDR2 SNEGSKA (reference sequence). DNA for the CDR3: TGCAGTGCTAGAGAAGACACCTCACTCTCCTACGAGCAGTACTTC. Its translation is CSAREDTSLSYEQYF.

The chain carries TRBV6-2 or TRBV6-3 and TRBJ1-5; perhaps TRBD1 as D (5 bases). Germline V gives CDR1 MNHEY, CDR2 SVGEGT. V dropped 5 bases and J dropped 5 bases, with 13 bases sitting between them. The CDR3 is 14 residues long. Written as DNA, the CDR3 is TGTGCCAGCAGTCCGACGACAGTGTATCAGCCCCAGCATTTT. This codes for CASSPTTVYQPQHF.

This clonotype was recorded a few times. This rearrangement joins TRBV18 to TRBJ1-2, with D unclear. CDR1 KGHSH and CDR2 LQKENI come from the germline V gene. CDR3 length: 13 residues. The ends were cut back, 0 bases at V and 6 bases at J, with 8 bases in the middle. CDR3 in DNA: TGTGCCAGCTCACCACCGGCTGGGGATGGCTACACCTTC. It specifies CASSPPAGDGYTF.

This clonotype was counted only a few times. The chain links TRBV5-1 to TRBJ2-7, with TRBD1 matching 7 bases. The CDR3 is 14 residues long. The germline CDR1 and CDR2 sequences are SGHRS and YFSETQ. V was clipped by 2 bases and J by 5 bases; unmatched bases: 7. As DNA, the CDR3 is TGCGCCAGCAGCTTTCGACAGGGAAGCGACGAGCAGTACTTC. Translation: CASSFRQGSDEQYF. Full variable domain (outside the CDR3, taken from reference TRBV5-1 and TRBJ2-7): KAGVTQTPRYLIKTRGQQVTLSCSPISGHRSVSWYQQTPGQGLQFLFEYFSETQRNKGNFPGRFSGRQFSNSRSEMNVSTLELGDSALYLCASSFRQGSDEQYFGPGTRLTVT.

The rearrangement uses TRBV20-1 and TRBJ2-7; 8 bases agree with TRBD1. Germline-derived CDR1 and CDR2 are DFQATT and SNEGSKA (reference sequence). The CDR3 runs 18 residues. The J segment lost 0 bases and the V segment lost 2 bases, leaving 15 bases of the junction unmatched. CDR3 region: CSARYDRGRRTDSYEQYF. Written as DNA, the CDR3 is TGCAGTGCTAGATATGACAGGGGCCGGCGAACCGACTCCTACGAGCAGTACTTC.

The V call is TRBV2, the J call TRBJ2-4; a possible D gene is TRBD2 (5 bases). Germline CDR1 and CDR2: SNHLY and FYNNEI. The V and J ends lost 9 bases and 0 bases respectively, with 12 bases between them. The CDR3 is 14 residues long. CDR3 bases: TGTGCCAGTCGACGGGGTCTAGCCAAAAACATTCAGTACTTC. Its translation: CASRRGLAKNIQYF. Full variable domain (missing parts from reference TRBV2 and TRBJ2-4): EPEVTQTPSHQVTQMGQEVILRCVPISNHLYFYWYRQILGQKVEFLVSFYNNEISEKSEIFDDQFSVERPDGSNFTLKIRSTKLEDSAMYFCASRRGLAKNIQYFGAGTRLSVL.

There are a few counts of this clonotype. Compared with germline, one end of the junction differs, possibly owing to a read error. This rearrangement joins TRBV4-1 to TRBJ2-7; D might be TRBD2 (5 bases). The CDR3 totals 12 residues. CDR1 and CDR2 from the germline V gene are MGHRA and YSYEKL. The chain's CDR3 is CASSQDLAGVVF. The CDR3, as DNA: TGCGCCAGCAGCCAAGATCTGGCCGGGGTCGTCTTC.

V and J are TRBV12-3 or TRBV12-4 and TRBJ1-1, with TRBD1 as a possible D gene (5 bases). The CDR3 is made up of 13 amino acids. V was trimmed by 7 bases and J by 2 bases, leaving 11 bases between them. CDR3 sequence reads: CASTPQGNTEAFF. As DNA, the CDR3 is TGTGCCAGCACACCTCAGGGAAACACTGAAGCTTTCTTT.

The rearrangement links TRBV20-1 to TRBJ2-7; either TRBD1 or TRBD2 may supply D (5 bases each). CDR3 size: 14 residues. V lost 0 bases and J 1 base, leaving 10 bases between the germline ends. Germline V gene sequence: CDR1 DFQATT, CDR2 SNEGSKA (reference sequence). DNA of the CDR3: TGCAGTGCTAGAGACCGGGACGGGTCCTACGAGCAGTACTTC. Amino acids: CSARDRDGSYEQYF.

The chain joins TRBV6-2 or TRBV6-3 to TRBJ2-1; possibly TRBD1 or TRBD2 for D (5 bases each). In germline, CDR1 is MNHEY, CDR2 SVGEGT. There are 11 residues in the CDR3. V was shortened by 4 bases and J by 11 bases, with 9 bases between the two germline ends. This chain's CDR3 is CASSSGPQQFF. The CDR3 DNA reads TGTGCCAGCAGTTCGGGACCCCAGCAGTTCTTC.

The rearrangement uses TRBV20-1 and TRBJ2-1; weak D call: TRBD2 (6 bases). Germline assignment: CDR1 DFQATT and CDR2 SNEGSKA (reference sequence). V lost 1 base and J 4 bases, leaving 11 bases between the germline ends. The CDR3 spans 14 residues. CDR3 in amino acids: CSARARERYNEQFF. The CDR3 DNA is TGCAGTGCTAGAGCCCGGGAGCGGTACAATGAGCAGTTCTTC.

The V and J genes are TRBV12-3 or TRBV12-4 and TRBJ2-3; D possibly matches TRBD1 or TRBD2 (6 bases each). Trimming shortened V by 5 bases and J by 3 bases, and 18 bases separated the two germline ends. This CDR3 has 16 residues. The CDR3 nucleotides read TGTGCCAGCAGTAAAAAAGGGGGGCCTCGGACAGATACGCAGTATTTT. The encoded protein is CASSKKGGPRTDTQYF.